This T cell receptor beta chain was identified in a study of T cell responses to AZD1222 COVID-19 vaccine. On the study more broadly: Second-dose intervals near 4 or 12 weeks were combined.

The V gene's germline CDR1 is SGHKS and CDR2 YYEKEE (reference sequence). The CDR3 runs 15 residues. V lost 1 base and J lost 0, with 11 bases in between. Sequencing used immunoSEQ multiplex PCR; TCRdb keeps in-frame clones, though not all of them. The sample has approximately 110,000 clones, 70% to 90% seen once. Sequencing used peripheral blood, obtained on day 0 of AZD1222 vaccination. This chain connects TRBV5-5 to TRBJ2-7; D may be TRBD1 (5 bases). This receptor was identified in an adult in good health. The CDR3 spells CASSLFTGISYEQYF. CDR3 bases: TGTGCCAGCAGCTTGTTCACAGGCATCTCCTACGAGCAGTACTTC.